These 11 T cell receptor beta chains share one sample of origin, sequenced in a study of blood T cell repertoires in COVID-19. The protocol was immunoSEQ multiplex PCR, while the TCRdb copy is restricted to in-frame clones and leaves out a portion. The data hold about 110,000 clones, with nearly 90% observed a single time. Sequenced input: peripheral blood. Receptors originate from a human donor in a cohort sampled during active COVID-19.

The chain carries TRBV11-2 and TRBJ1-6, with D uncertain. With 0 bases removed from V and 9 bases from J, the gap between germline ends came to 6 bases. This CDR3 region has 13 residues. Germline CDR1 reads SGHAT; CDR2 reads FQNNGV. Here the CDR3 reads CASSLDLSSPLHF. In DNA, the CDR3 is TGTGCCAGCAGCTTAGATCTCTCTTCACCCCTCCACTTT.

CDR3 loop: CAISRMGQGNDEQYF. Here the CDR3 DNA reads TGTGCCATCAGTCGCATGGGACAGGGAAACGACGAGCAGTACTTC. The chain carries TRBV10-3 and TRBJ2-7, with 9 bases lining up with TRBD1. Germline trimming cut 5 bases from V and 5 bases from J; bases unmatched to any gene: 10. Per germline, CDR1 ENHRY and CDR2 SYGVKD. CDR3 length equals 15 residues.

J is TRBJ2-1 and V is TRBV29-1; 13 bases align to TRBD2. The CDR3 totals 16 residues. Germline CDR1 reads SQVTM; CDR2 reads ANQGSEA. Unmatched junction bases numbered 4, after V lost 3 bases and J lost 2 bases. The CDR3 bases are TGCAGCGTTGAGGGACTAGCGGGACAGCCCTACAATGAGCAGTTCTTC. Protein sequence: CSVEGLAGQPYNEQFF.

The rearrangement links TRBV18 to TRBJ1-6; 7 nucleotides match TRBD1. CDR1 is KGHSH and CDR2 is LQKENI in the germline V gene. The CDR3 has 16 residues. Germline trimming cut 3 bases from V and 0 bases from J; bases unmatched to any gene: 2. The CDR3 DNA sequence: TGTGCCAGCTCACCGACAGGGTTCTCCTATAATTCACCCCTCCACTTT. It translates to CASSPTGFSYNSPLHF.

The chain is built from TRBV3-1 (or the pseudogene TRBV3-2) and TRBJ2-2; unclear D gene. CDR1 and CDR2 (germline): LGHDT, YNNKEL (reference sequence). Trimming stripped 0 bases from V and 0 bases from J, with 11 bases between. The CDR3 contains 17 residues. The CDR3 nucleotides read TGTGCCAGCAGCCAAGATTATGGAGCTTCGAACACCGGGGAGCTGTTTTTT. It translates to CASSQDYGASNTGELFF.

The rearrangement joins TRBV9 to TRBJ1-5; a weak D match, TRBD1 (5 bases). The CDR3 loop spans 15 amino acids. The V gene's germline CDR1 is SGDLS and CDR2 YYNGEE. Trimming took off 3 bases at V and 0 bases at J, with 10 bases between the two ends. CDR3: CASSATGYSNQPQHF. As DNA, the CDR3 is TGTGCCAGCAGCGCCACAGGCTATAGCAATCAGCCCCAGCATTTT. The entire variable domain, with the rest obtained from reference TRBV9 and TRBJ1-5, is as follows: DSGVTQTPKHLITATGQRVTLRCSPRSGDLSVYWYQQSLDQGLQFLIQYYNGEERAKGNILERFSAQQFPDLHSELNLSSLELGDSALYFCASSATGYSNQPQHFGDGTRLSIL.

The CDR3 region is CASSAGALNTEAFF. DNA for the CDR3: TGTGCCAGCAGCGCAGGGGCGTTGAACACTGAAGCTTTCTTT. J is TRBJ1-1 and V is TRBV7-2; a possible D gene is TRBD1 (6 bases). Between the trimmed V and J ends, which lost 5 bases and 0 bases, there was a span of 10 bases. This CDR3 spans 14 amino acids. In germline, CDR1 is SGHTA, CDR2 FQGNSA.

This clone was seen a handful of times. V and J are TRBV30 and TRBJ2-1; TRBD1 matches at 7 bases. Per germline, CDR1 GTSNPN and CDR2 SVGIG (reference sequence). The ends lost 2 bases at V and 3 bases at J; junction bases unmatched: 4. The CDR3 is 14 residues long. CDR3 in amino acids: CAWSPWTGYNEQFF. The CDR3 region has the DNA TGTGCCTGGAGTCCATGGACAGGCTACAATGAGCAGTTCTTC.

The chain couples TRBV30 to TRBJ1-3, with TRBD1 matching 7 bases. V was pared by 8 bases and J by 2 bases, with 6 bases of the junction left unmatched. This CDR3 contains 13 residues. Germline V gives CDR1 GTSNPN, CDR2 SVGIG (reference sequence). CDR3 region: CAEGAGPGNTIYF. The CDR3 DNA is TGTGCCGAGGGGGCAGGGCCTGGAAACACCATATATTTT. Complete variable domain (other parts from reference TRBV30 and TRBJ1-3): SQTIHQWPATLVQPVGSPLSLECTVEGTSNPNLYWYRQAAGRGLQLLFYSVGIGQISSEVPQNLSASRPQDRQFILSSKKLLLSDSGFYLCAEGAGPGNTIYFGEGSWLTVV.

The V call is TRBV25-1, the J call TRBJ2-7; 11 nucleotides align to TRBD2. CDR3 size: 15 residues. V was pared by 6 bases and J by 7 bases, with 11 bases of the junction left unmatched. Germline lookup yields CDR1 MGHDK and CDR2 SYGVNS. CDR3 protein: CASSDELAGVEEQYF. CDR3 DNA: TGTGCCAGCAGCGACGAACTAGCGGGAGTTGAAGAGCAGTACTTC.

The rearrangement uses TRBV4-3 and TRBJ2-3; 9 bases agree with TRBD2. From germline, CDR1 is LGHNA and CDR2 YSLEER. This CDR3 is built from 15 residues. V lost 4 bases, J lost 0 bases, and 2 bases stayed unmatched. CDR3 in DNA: TGCGCCAGCAGCCGACTAGCGGCTAGCACAGATACGCAGTATTTT. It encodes CASSRLAASTDTQYF.